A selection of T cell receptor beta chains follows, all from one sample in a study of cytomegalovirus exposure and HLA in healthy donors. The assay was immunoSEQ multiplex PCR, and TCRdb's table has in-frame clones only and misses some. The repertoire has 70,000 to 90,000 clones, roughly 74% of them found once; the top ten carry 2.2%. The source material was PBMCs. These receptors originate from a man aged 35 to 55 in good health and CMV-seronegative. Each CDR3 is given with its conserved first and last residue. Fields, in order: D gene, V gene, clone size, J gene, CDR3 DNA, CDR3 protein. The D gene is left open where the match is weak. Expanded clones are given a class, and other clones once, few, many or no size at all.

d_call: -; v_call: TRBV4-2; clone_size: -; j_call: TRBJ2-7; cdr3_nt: TGTGCCAGCAGCCGAGGGACTTTTGGGGAATACGAGCAGTACTTC; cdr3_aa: CASSRGTFGEYEQYF
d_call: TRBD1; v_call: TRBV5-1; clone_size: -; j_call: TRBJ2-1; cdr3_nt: TGCGCCAGCAGCCGGGACAGGGCACAAAATGAGCAGTTCTTC; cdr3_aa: CASSRDRAQNEQFF
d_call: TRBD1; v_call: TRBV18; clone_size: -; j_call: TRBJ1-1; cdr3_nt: TGTGCCAGCTCACCTTCTAGGGGACAGTTGAACACTGAAGCTTTCTTT; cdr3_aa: CASSPSRGQLNTEAFF
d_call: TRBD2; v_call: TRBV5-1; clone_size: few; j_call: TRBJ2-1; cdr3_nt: TGCGCCAGCAGCTTACTAGCGGGAGATATGTCCTACAATGAGCAGTTCTTC; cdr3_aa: CASSLLAGDMSYNEQFF
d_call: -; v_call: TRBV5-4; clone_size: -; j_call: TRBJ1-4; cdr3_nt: TGTGCCAGCAGCTCTCAGAATGAAAAACTGTTTTTT; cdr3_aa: CASSSQNEKLFF
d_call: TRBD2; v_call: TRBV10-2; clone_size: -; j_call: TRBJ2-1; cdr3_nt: TGCGCCAGCACGGCTAGCGGGGGGCTGAGTAGGGATGAGCAGTTCTTC; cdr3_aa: CASTASGGLSRDEQFF
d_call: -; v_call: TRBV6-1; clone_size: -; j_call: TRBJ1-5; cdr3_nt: TGTGCCGCCCGAGATCAGCCCCAGCATTTT; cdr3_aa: CAARDQPQHF
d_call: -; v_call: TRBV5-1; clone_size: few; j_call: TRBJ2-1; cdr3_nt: TGCGCCAGCAGCTCGGGGATGGAATACCAGACCTACAATGAGCAGTTCTTC; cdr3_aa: CASSSGMEYQTYNEQFF
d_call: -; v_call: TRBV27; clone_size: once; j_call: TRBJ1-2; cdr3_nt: TGTGCCAGCAGTTTAGCGCCGGGGTATGGCTACACCTTC; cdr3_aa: CASSLAPGYGYTF
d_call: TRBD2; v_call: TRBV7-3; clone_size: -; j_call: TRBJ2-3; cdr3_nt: TGTGCCAGCAGCCTAGGACTAGCGGGAGGAGGAGATACGCAGTATTTT; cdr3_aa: CASSLGLAGGGDTQYF